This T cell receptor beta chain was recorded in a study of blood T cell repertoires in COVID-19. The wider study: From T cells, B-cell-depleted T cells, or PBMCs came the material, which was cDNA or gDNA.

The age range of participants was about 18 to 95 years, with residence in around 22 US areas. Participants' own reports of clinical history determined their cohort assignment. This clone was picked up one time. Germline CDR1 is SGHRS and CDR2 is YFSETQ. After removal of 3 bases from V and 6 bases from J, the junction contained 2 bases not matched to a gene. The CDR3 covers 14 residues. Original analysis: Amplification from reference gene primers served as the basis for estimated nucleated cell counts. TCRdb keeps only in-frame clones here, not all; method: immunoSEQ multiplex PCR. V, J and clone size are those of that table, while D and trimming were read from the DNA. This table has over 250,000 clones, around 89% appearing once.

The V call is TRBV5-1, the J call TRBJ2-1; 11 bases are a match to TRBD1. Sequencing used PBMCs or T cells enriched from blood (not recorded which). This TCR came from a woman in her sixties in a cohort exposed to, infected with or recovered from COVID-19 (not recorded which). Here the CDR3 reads CASSYGQGANEQFF. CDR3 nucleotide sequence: TGCGCCAGCAGCTACGGACAGGGGGCCAATGAGCAGTTCTTC.